This TCR beta chain was retrieved from a study of cytotoxic CD8 clonotypes in ibrutinib-treated CLL. Study-level points and caveats: Public clonotypes were seen rarely and were contracted or stable on treatment. The clonality went up when patients responded to ibrutinib and dropped back toward baseline at progression.

Repertoires were generated with immunoSEQ multiplex PCR, while TCRdb's copy carries only in-frame clones and drops some. The sample holds about 92,000 clones, 77% seen once. Notes on this clone: Antigen: not known.

Germline V gene sequence: CDR1 LNHDA, CDR2 SQIVND (reference sequence). Trimming removed 3 bases from V and 0 bases from J, with 9 bases in between. This CDR3 spans 14 amino acids. The sequence derives from a human donor with chronic lymphocytic leukemia. The sequencing used PBMCs, collected after 24 months of ibrutinib treatment. The V and J genes are TRBV19 and TRBJ2-7; the D is unclear. The CDR3 region is CASSIGRPSYEQYF. In DNA form, the CDR3 reads TGTGCCAGTAGTATTGGCAGGCCCTCCTACGAGCAGTACTTC.